This T cell receptor beta chain was captured by sequencing in a study of blood T cell repertoires in COVID-19. Authors' data handling: Cell counts per sample came from amplifying reference gene primers. Measured with immunoSEQ multiplex PCR; TCRdb has only the in-frame clones, and not every one. That table is the source of V, J and clone size, and D and trimming were worked out from the DNA. This sample has about 260,000 clones, with approximately 86% found just once. The sequence came from a man between 25 and 39 years old with active or convalescent COVID-19. The sample consisted of peripheral blood.

Written as DNA, the CDR3 is TGTGCCTGGAGTGAATACGCTGGGGCCAACGAGCAGTACTTC. This sequence encodes CAWSEYAGANEQYF. The chain has TRBV30 and TRBJ2-7; D is perhaps TRBD1 (5 bases). CDR3 length: 14 residues. V lost 1 base, J lost 5 bases, and 15 bases lay in between. Per germline, CDR1 GTSNPN and CDR2 SVGIG (reference sequence).